Below, 19 T cell receptor beta chains from the same sample are listed, as sequenced in a study of STAT5B mutations in CD4+ large granular lymphocyte leukemia. Assay used: immunoSEQ multiplex PCR; TCRdb lists only in-frame clones, some missing. The table records some 23,000 clones, around 80% of them present only once. The specimen was CD4+ T cells from blood buffy coats. Receptors originate from a human donor in good health.

The chain recombines TRBV4-1 with TRBJ2-7; 12 positions agree with TRBD1. CDR3 length: 18 amino acids. CDR1 is MGHRA, CDR2 YSYEKL, per germline. V was pared by 3 bases and J by 5 bases, with 14 bases of the junction left unmatched. The CDR3 region is CASSQATGTGGFRNEQYF. As DNA, the CDR3 is TGCGCCAGCAGCCAGGCGACCGGGACAGGGGGCTTTCGGAACGAGCAGTACTTC.

This clone was detected once. The gene calls are TRBV19 and TRBJ2-7, with 7 bases lining up with TRBD2. CDR3 size: 14 residues. Germline assignment: CDR1 LNHDA and CDR2 SQIVND (reference sequence). V was pared by 6 bases and J by 2 bases, with 7 bases of the junction left unmatched. This chain's CDR3 is CASSRGVGPYEQYF. The CDR3 DNA reads as TGTGCCAGTAGCCGGGGGGTAGGACCCTACGAGCAGTACTTC.

The chain has TRBV6-5 and TRBJ2-7; no definite D call. With 6 bases removed from V and 7 bases from J, the gap between germline ends came to 10 bases. The CDR3 has 11 amino acids. The germline V gene encodes CDR1 MNHEY and CDR2 SVGAGI. The CDR3, as DNA: TGTGCCAGCAGGGGCTCAGGAGAGCAGTACTTC. Its translation is CASRGSGEQYF.

V usage is TRBV27 and J usage is TRBJ1-5, with TRBD1 matching 7 bases. Germline CDR1 and CDR2: MNHEY and SMNVEV (reference sequence). V lost 6 bases, J lost 3 bases, and 5 bases stayed unmatched. This CDR3 is 14 amino acids long. This CDR3 reads CASSSTGYNQPQHF. CDR3 DNA sequence: TGTGCCAGCAGCTCGACAGGGTACAATCAGCCCCAGCATTTT.

The chain joins TRBV7-8 to TRBJ2-1, with a weak D call TRBD1 (6 bases). The germline gives CDR1 SGHVS, CDR2 FQNEAQ. This CDR3 contains 15 residues. V lost 5 bases and J 2 bases, leaving 13 bases between the germline ends. CDR3 bases: TGTGCCAGCAGCGTCGGGACACCCGCCTACAATGAGCAGTTCTTC. This codes for CASSVGTPAYNEQFF.

This rearrangement joins TRBV28 to TRBJ2-7; the match to TRBD1 covers 10 bases. V lost 6 bases, J lost 6 bases, and 5 bases stayed unmatched. CDR3 size: 13 residues. Germline V gives CDR1 MDHEN, CDR2 SYDVKM. The CDR3 region has the DNA TGTGCCAGCAGGACAGGGGGCTACGGCGAGCAGTACTTC. Translation gives CASRTGGYGEQYF.

The V and J genes are TRBV5-1 and TRBJ2-5; TRBD1 matches 7 bases. V shed 2 bases, J shed 2 bases, and the junction held 6 bases outside the gene matches. In germline, CDR1 is SGHRS, CDR2 YFSETQ. This CDR3 has 15 residues. CDR3: CASSLIRDRQETQYF. In DNA form, the CDR3 reads TGCGCCAGCAGCTTAATACGGGACAGACAAGAGACCCAGTACTTC. The variable domain in full, completed from reference TRBV5-1 and TRBJ2-5, reads KAGVTQTPRYLIKTRGQQVTLSCSPISGHRSVSWYQQTPGQGLQFLFEYFSETQRNKGNFPGRFSGRQFSNSRSEMNVSTLELGDSALYLCASSLIRDRQETQYFGPGTRLLVL.

The chain couples TRBV11-3 to TRBJ2-1, with a possible D match to TRBD2 (6 bases). The CDR3 is 15 amino acids. V was pared by 3 bases and J by 3 bases, with 12 bases between. The germline CDR1 and CDR2 sequences are SGHNT and YENEEA. Here the CDR3 reads CASSFGGTGYNEQFF. Written as DNA, the CDR3 is TGTGCCAGCAGCTTTGGCGGGACCGGCTACAATGAGCAGTTCTTC.

The chain links TRBV10-2 to TRBJ1-1; TRBD1 might be the D (5 bases). V was clipped by 5 bases and J by 5 bases, with 15 bases between them. Per the germline V gene, CDR1 is WSHSY and CDR2 is SAAADI. This CDR3 contains 14 residues. The CDR3 DNA follows: TGCGCCAGCAGTTCGGGACCGGGCAGGACTGAAGCTTTCTTT. Protein: CASSSGPGRTEAFF.

The rearrangement joins TRBV9 to TRBJ1-3; TRBD1 aligns across 9 bases. This CDR3 has 17 residues. The germline CDR1 and CDR2 sequences are SGDLS and YYNGEE. Trimming removed 3 bases from V and 4 bases from J; junction bases left unmatched: 11. CDR3 loop: CASSANPPTGGGNTIYF. The CDR3 nucleotides are TGTGCCAGCAGCGCTAACCCCCCGACAGGGGGAGGAAACACCATATATTTT.

This chain uses TRBV5-5 with TRBJ2-1; 10 positions match TRBD2. The CDR3 length is 15 residues. J gave up 3 bases and V 2 bases, and 2 bases lay outside the gene matches. CDR1 and CDR2 from the germline V gene are SGHKS and YYEKEE (reference sequence). CDR3 nucleotide sequence: TGTGCCAGCAGCTTACTAGCGGGGAACTACAATGAGCAGTTCTTC. Protein sequence: CASSLLAGNYNEQFF.

The rearrangement joins TRBV7-9 to TRBJ2-7, with 8 positions matching TRBD1. The CDR3 consists of 13 residues. The V and J ends lost 3 bases and 7 bases, in that order; junction bases with no gene match: 5. CDR1 and CDR2 from the germline V gene are SEHNR and FQNEAQ (reference sequence). Here the CDR3 reads CASSFRGQVEQYF. DNA of the CDR3: TGTGCCAGCAGCTTCCGGGGACAGGTGGAGCAGTACTTC. The full variable domain, its missing parts supplied by reference TRBV7-9 and TRBJ2-7, is DTGVSQNPRHKITKRGQNVTFRCDPISEHNRLYWYRQTLGQGPEFLTYFQNEAQLEKSRLLSDRFSAERPKGSFSTLEIQRTEQGDSAMYLCASSFRGQVEQYFGPGTRLTVT.

V is TRBV6-1 and J is TRBJ2-7; weak D call: TRBD1 (5 bases). In germline, CDR1 is MNHNS, CDR2 SASEGT. The V and J ends lost 6 bases and 5 bases respectively, with 11 bases between them. This CDR3 is 12 amino acids long. The CDR3 nucleotides read TGTGCCAGCAGCCCAGGGATCAACGAGCAGTACTTC. This encodes CASSPGINEQYF.

The chain combines TRBV5-4 with TRBJ2-6; D might be TRBD1 (5 bases). V lost 6 bases and J lost 3, with 10 bases in between. CDR1 and CDR2 (germline): SGHNT, YYREEE (reference sequence). The CDR3 spans 14 residues. DNA for the CDR3: TGTGCCAGCACCCGTGACAGTGGGGCCAACGTCCTGACTTTC. As protein: CASTRDSGANVLTF.

This sequence joins TRBV30 and TRBJ2-2; TRBD2 agrees at 14 bases. The CDR3 runs 18 residues. The trim removed 1 base at V and 0 bases at J, leaving 4 bases unmatched. The V gene's germline CDR1 is GTSNPN and CDR2 SVGIG (reference sequence). The CDR3 protein is CAWSGGTSGRTNTGELFF. In DNA form, the CDR3 reads TGTGCCTGGAGTGGTGGGACTAGCGGGAGAACGAACACCGGGGAGCTGTTTTTT.

The rearrangement links TRBV5-1 to TRBJ1-4; 8 bases map to TRBD1. Per germline, CDR1 SGHRS and CDR2 YFSETQ. The ends lost 0 bases at V and 2 bases at J; junction bases unmatched: 9. This CDR3 region has 18 residues. The CDR3 region is CASSLAGTGGGTNEKLFF. The CDR3 nucleotides are TGCGCCAGCAGCTTGGCCGGGACAGGAGGCGGTACTAATGAAAAACTGTTTTTT.

This clone came up a few times. The chain employs TRBV29-1 and TRBJ1-1; D is unresolved. Per germline, CDR1 SQVTM and CDR2 ANQGSEA. V was clipped by 4 bases and J by 1 base, with 7 bases between them. This CDR3 comprises 12 residues. For the CDR3, the DNA is TGCAGCGTTGGAGATTGGAACACTGAAGCTTTCTTT. Its translation: CSVGDWNTEAFF.

The rearrangement joins TRBV5-1 to TRBJ2-1, with TRBD2 matching over 10 bases. The CDR3 length is 15 residues. The J segment lost 6 bases and the V segment lost 7 bases, leaving 10 bases of the junction unmatched. Looked up from germline, CDR1 is SGHRS and CDR2 is YFSETQ. This CDR3 reads CASSLTSGSGNEQFF. In DNA form, the CDR3 reads TGCGCCAGCTCCTTGACTAGCGGGTCGGGCAATGAGCAGTTCTTC.

The rearrangement links TRBV5-8 to TRBJ2-7, with 9 bases fitting TRBD2. After removal of 4 bases from V and 0 bases from J, the junction contained 5 bases not matched to a gene. Per the germline V gene, CDR1 is SGHTS and CDR2 is YDEGEE. The CDR3 covers 15 residues. As DNA, the CDR3 is TGTGCCAGCAGCCGGAGACTAGCGGCCTCCTACGAGCAGTACTTC. Protein: CASSRRLAASYEQYF.